The clone carrying this TCR beta chain is a singleton in its sample. Its antigen is not identified. As to time point: cycle 4 day 1 (C4D1), after less than 7 weeks of nivolumab. Each patient relapsed following autologous stem cell transplantation, and prior brentuximab vedotin exposure differed. Negative selection with magnetic separation was used to purify CD4+ T cells from thawed PBMCs. This sample was included in a study of PD-1 blockade in classical Hodgkin lymphoma. Turning to the study itself: Each patient was given nivolumab 3 mg/kg through a vein every 2 weeks.

Study-level points and caveats: Whereas CD4+ TCR diversity had risen significantly by C4D1, CD8+ TCR diversity had not. Relapsed/refractory patients reportedly had the lowest baseline TCR diversity, below newly diagnosed patients, who were below healthy donors. Complete responders' baseline diversity resembled that of newly diagnosed patients.

Germline CDR1 is SGHRS and CDR2 is YFSETQ. V dropped 0 bases and J dropped 1 base, with 10 bases sitting between them. This CDR3 spans 15 amino acids. Sequenced by immunoSEQ multiplex PCR; TCRdb stores in-frame clones only, minus some. The sample lists some 23,000 clones; around 75% were seen once. The chain recombines TRBV5-1 with TRBJ2-5; D is ambiguous. The sample consisted of CD4+ T cells from blood, taken before the fourth cycle of nivolumab. The receptor was derived from a human donor with classical Hodgkin lymphoma. The CDR3 DNA follows: TGCGCCAGCAGCTTGGGAAGTACTTCCCAAGAGACCCAGTACTTC. This translates into CASSLGSTSQETQYF.